This passage covers 14 T cell receptor beta chains from one sample sequenced in a study of blood T cells in healthy people across ages. It was with a sample-barcoded 5' primer and a J-beta primer mix that a second PCR of about 6 to 12 cycles was run. In TCRdb, the 5' RACE reads were re-called with MiXCR into one record per CDR3 protein. The sample has 1.5 million to 2 million distinct CDR3 sequences, roughly two fifths seen once. Input material: blood. The receptors come from a human donor in good health.

This clonotype was found a few times. This sequence joins TRBV29-1 and TRBJ2-1; TRBD1 or TRBD2 may be the D gene (5 bases each). The V and J ends lost 6 bases and 9 bases respectively, with 15 bases between them. Germline CDR1 and CDR2: SQVTM and ANQGSEA. The length of the CDR3 is 12 residues. DNA of the CDR3: TGCAGCGTAGAGGGGAGCGTGGGTGAGCAGTTCTTC. Its protein product is CSVEGSVGEQFF.

Only one count was recorded for this clonotype. The chain joins TRBV20-1 to TRBJ2-1; maybe TRBD1 (5 bases). The germline V and J ends were trimmed by 8 bases and 2 bases, with 28 bases remaining between them. Germline lookup yields CDR1 DFQATT and CDR2 SNEGSKA (reference sequence). The CDR3 spans 18 residues. Written as DNA, the CDR3 is TGCAGTACTGTTTCGAGCAGGGTTAGAGCTGAGCCCTACAATGAGCAGTTCTTC. Encoded protein: CSTVSSRVRAEPYNEQFF.

This clonotype was seen a few times. This chain uses TRBV6-2 or TRBV6-3 with TRBJ2-1; TRBD1 matches 7 bases. The CDR3 runs to 18 residues. Germline lookup yields CDR1 MNHEY and CDR2 SVGEGT. The ends lost 6 bases at V and 6 bases at J; junction bases unmatched: 20. CDR3 nucleotide sequence: TGTGCCAGCAGATGCCCGACAGGGTTTGAGGAGTTGTGCAATGAGCAGTTCTTC. Protein product: CASRCPTGFEELCNEQFF.

This chain joins TRBV10-3 and TRBJ2-3; perhaps TRBD2 as D (5 bases). CDR3 length equals 16 residues. The germline V gene has CDR1 ENHRY and CDR2 SYGVKD. V was pared by 0 bases and J by 3 bases, with 13 bases between. CDR3 loop: CAISESNGVTTDTQYF. The DNA of the CDR3 is TGTGCCATCAGTGAGTCGAACGGGGTCACGACAGATACGCAGTATTTT.

V usage is TRBV29-1 and J usage is TRBJ2-3, with 9 nucleotides matching TRBD1. CDR1 and CDR2 from the germline V gene are SQVTM and ANQGSEA. The CDR3 totals 14 residues. The trim removed 7 bases at V and 4 bases at J, leaving 9 bases unmatched. The DNA for the CDR3 is TGCAGCGCCCTACAGGGGGCTTCTTCAGATACGCAGTATTTT. Amino acids: CSALQGASSDTQYF.

The rearrangement uses TRBV28 and TRBJ1-6, with unresolved D. V dropped 10 bases and J dropped 9 bases, with 16 bases sitting between them. Germline CDR1 MDHEN, CDR2 SYDVKM. This CDR3 comprises 13 residues. As DNA, the CDR3 is TGTGCCACTTCGGACTCCCAGGTTTCACCCCTCCACTTT. This codes for CATSDSQVSPLHF.

The table lists this clonotype with a count of one. An end of the junction does not agree with germline; a read error may underlie this. This chain uses TRBV20-1 with TRBJ1-2, with a tentative D call TRBD1 (5 bases). Per germline, CDR1 DFQATT and CDR2 SNEGSKA (reference sequence). The CDR3 runs 12 residues. CDR3 amino acids: CRATKGLQGYTF. CDR3 DNA sequence: TGCAGGGCTACTAAGGGGTTGCAAGGCTACACCTTC.

The V call is TRBV6-1, the J call TRBJ1-6, with 7 bases fitting TRBD1. V was clipped by 2 bases and J by 2 bases; unmatched bases: 0. This CDR3 has 15 amino acids. Germline lookup yields CDR1 MNHNS and CDR2 SASEGT. The CDR3 DNA follows: TGTGCCAGCAGTGAAACAGGGGCCTATAATTCACCCCTCCACTTT. The encoded protein is CASSETGAYNSPLHF.

This chain connects TRBV4-1 to TRBJ2-6; maybe TRBD2 (6 bases). The germline V gene encodes CDR1 MGHRA and CDR2 YSYEKL. Trimming removed 0 bases at V and 0 bases at J, with 12 bases between. The CDR3 loop spans 18 amino acids. The CDR3 here is CASSQEGADYSGANVLTF. CDR3 coding DNA: TGCGCCAGCAGCCAAGAGGGAGCGGACTACTCTGGGGCCAACGTCCTGACTTTC.

The chain recombines TRBV29-1 with TRBJ1-2, with D possibly being TRBD1 (6 bases). Between the trimmed V and J ends, which lost 5 bases and 0 bases, there was a span of 16 bases. Per germline, CDR1 SQVTM and CDR2 ANQGSEA. The CDR3 has 15 amino acids. The CDR3 bases are TGCAGCGTTAAGGGGGGGGCGAAAGCTAACTATGGCTACACCTTC. Encoded protein: CSVKGGAKANYGYTF.

This chain connects TRBV7-9 to TRBJ1-1, with a possible D match to TRBD1 (6 bases). Deletions cut 5 bases from V and 0 bases from J, with 16 bases between. This CDR3 has 16 residues. CDR1 and CDR2 (germline): SEHNR, FQNEAQ (reference sequence). CDR3 coding DNA: TGTGCCAGCAGCAAAATACAGGGCCCTTTGAACACTGAAGCTTTCTTT. Its translation: CASSKIQGPLNTEAFF.

This clonotype has more than one count but fewer than ten. This chain links TRBV28 with TRBJ2-5; D remains unclear. In germline, CDR1 is MDHEN, CDR2 SYDVKM. Trimming shortened V by 2 bases and J by 1 base, and 8 bases separated the two germline ends. The CDR3 is made up of 14 amino acids. This CDR3 reads CASSLHGPQETQYF. CDR3 bases: TGTGCCAGCAGTTTACACGGTCCCCAAGAGACCCAGTACTTC.

The sample holds a few counts of this clonotype. The gene calls are TRBV2 and TRBJ2-5, with D maybe TRBD2 (6 bases). V lost 4 bases to trimming and J lost 4 bases, with 16 bases between them. The CDR3 is 15 amino acids. The germline gives CDR1 SNHLY, CDR2 FYNNEI. The CDR3 sequence: CASSGGTRSGETQYF. The CDR3 nucleotides read TGTGCCAGCAGTGGGGGGACTCGGTCTGGAGAGACCCAGTACTTC.

The chain has TRBV20-1 and TRBJ1-4; 9 nucleotides align to TRBD1. CDR3 size: 13 residues. Germline-derived CDR1 and CDR2 are DFQATT and SNEGSKA (reference sequence). Trimming took 2 bases from V and 8 from J; bases not matched to a gene: 3. The CDR3 protein is CSARRTGGEKLFF. The CDR3 nucleotides are TGCAGTGCTAGACGCACAGGGGGCGAAAAACTGTTTTTT.